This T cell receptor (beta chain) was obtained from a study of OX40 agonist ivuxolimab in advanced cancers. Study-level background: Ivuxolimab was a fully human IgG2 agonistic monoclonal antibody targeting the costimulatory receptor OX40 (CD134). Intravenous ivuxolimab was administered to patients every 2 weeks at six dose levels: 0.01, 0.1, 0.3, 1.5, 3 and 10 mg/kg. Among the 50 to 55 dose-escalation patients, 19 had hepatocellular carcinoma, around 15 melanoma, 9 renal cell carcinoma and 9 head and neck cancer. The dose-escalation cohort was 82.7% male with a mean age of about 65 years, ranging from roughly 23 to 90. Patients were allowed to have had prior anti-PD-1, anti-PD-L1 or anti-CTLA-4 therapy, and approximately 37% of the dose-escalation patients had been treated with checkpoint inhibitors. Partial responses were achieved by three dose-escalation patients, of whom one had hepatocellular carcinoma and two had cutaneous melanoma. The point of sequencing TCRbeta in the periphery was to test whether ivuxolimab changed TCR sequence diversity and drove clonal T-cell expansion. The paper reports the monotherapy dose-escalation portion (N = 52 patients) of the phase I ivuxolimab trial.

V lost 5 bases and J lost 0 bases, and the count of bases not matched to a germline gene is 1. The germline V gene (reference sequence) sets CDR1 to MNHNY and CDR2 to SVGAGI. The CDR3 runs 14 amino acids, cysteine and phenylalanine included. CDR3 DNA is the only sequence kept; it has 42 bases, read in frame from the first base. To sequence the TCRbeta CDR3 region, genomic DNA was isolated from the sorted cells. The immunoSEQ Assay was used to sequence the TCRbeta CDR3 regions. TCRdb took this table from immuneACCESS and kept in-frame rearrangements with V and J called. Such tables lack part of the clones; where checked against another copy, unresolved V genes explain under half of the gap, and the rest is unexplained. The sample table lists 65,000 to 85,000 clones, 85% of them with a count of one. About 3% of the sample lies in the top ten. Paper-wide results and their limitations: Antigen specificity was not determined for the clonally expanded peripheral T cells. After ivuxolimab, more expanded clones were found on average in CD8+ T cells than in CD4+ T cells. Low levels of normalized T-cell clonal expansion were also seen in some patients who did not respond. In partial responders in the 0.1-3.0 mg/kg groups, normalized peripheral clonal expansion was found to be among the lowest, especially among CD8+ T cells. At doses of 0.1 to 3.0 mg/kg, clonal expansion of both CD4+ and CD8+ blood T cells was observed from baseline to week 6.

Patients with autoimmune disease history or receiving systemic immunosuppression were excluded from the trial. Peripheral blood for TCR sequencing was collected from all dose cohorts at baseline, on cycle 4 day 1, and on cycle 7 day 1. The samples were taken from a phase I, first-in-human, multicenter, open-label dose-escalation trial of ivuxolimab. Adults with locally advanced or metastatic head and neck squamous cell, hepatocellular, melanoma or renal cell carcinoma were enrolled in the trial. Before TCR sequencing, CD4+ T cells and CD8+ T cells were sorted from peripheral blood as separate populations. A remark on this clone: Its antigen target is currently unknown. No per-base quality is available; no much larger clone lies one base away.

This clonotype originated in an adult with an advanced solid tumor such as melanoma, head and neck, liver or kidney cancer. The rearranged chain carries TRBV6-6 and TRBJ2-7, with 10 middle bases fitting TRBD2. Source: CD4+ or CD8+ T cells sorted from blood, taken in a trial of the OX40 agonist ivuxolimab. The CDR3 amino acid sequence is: CASSRTSGSYEQYF. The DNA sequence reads TGTGCCAGCAGTAGGACTAGCGGCTCCTACGAGCAGTACTTC.